A selection of T cell receptor beta chains follows, all from one sample in a study of cytomegalovirus exposure and HLA in healthy donors. The protocol was immunoSEQ multiplex PCR, while the TCRdb copy is restricted to in-frame clones and leaves out a portion. The data show approximately 190,000 clones, with roughly 77% seen just once and roughly 3.2% held by the top ten. Material for sequencing was PBMCs. These receptors all come from a man in his forties or fifties in good health and CMV-seropositive. Both conserved end residues are part of each CDR3. Fields, in order: V gene, J gene, CDR3 protein.

TRBV6-5	TRBJ2-7	CASKKDRGPTYEQYF
TRBV6-1	TRBJ2-7	CASGPDPYEQYF
TRBV12-5	TRBJ1-1	CASGLETGTQAFF
TRBV15	TRBJ2-2	CATSRDRGGLPSNTGELFF
TRBV2	TRBJ2-1	CASSEDASGEQFF
TRBV25-1	TRBJ1-5	CASSQGSQPQHF
TRBV27	TRBJ2-1	CASRLRQGASHEQFF
TRBV21-1	TRBJ1-5	CASSSGQGNQPQHF
TRBV16	TRBJ1-3	CASSQTGAGAGNTIYF
TRBV11-2	TRBJ2-7	CASSGAPAYEQYF
TRBV7-9	TRBJ2-7	CASSPSGTYEQYF
TRBV10-1	TRBJ2-7	CASSDPTSGPYEQYF
TRBV2	TRBJ2-3	CARSSGTSGTDTQYF
TRBV7-2	TRBJ1-1	CASSVGHLNTEAFF
TRBV6-1	TRBJ2-2	CASISGQGSGELFF
TRBV4-1	TRBJ1-3	CASSQETSSGNTIYF
TRBV10-3	TRBJ2-1	CAISDTGSGPRREQFF
TRBV7-9	TRBJ2-7	CSSSSTGDEQYF
TRBV7-9	TRBJ2-7	CASSTGSGGSSYEQYF
TRBV28	TRBJ2-1	CASTPSSGKVEQFF
TRBV6-4	TRBJ1-5	CASTTGFHQPQHF
TRBV28	TRBJ2-1	CASSTFRGNEQFF
TRBV7-6	TRBJ2-3	CASSLVSGGYTDTQYF
TRBV5-5	TRBJ2-5	CASSLDRGIVGGSEETQYF
TRBV21-1	TRBJ1-2	CASSKAPGSGVGYTF